These T cell receptor beta chains were read from a single sample in a study of shared T cell receptors in the human thymus. Only in-frame clones appear in the TCRdb table, and some are missing; sequencing was by immunoSEQ multiplex PCR. The profile shows 600,000 or so clones, around 87% of them singletons. This same sample was also part of a study on human thymus T cells.

Material for sequencing was thymocytes. The receptors derive from a boy less than two years old with a congenital heart defect. CDR3s include the opening cysteine and the closing phenylalanine or tryptophan. D genes are given only for firm matches. Size tells how often a clone was seen (once, few, many) or the class of an expanded clone, and some rows leave it out.

j_gene: TRBJ2-7
d_gene: TRBD2
v_gene: TRBV4-1
abundance: NA
CDR3aa: CASSRNRTSGSYEQYF
CDR3nt: TGCGCCAGCAGCCGAAACAGGACTAGCGGGTCCTACGAGCAGTACTTC

j_gene: TRBJ2-2
d_gene: TRBD1
v_gene: TRBV29-1
abundance: NA
CDR3aa: CSVDRGAAGELFF
CDR3nt: TGCAGCGTCGACAGGGGCGCAGCCGGGGAGCTGTTTTTT

j_gene: TRBJ1-1
d_gene: TRBD1
v_gene: TRBV6-1
abundance: NA
CDR3aa: CASSLGQEKAFF
CDR3nt: TGTGCCAGCAGCCTGGGACAGGAAAAAGCTTTCTTT

j_gene: TRBJ2-7
d_gene: NA
v_gene: TRBV2
abundance: once
CDR3aa: CASRGATSQLDEQYF
CDR3nt: TGTGCCAGCAGGGGGGCGACTAGCCAACTTGACGAGCAGTACTTC

j_gene: TRBJ2-1
d_gene: TRBD1
v_gene: TRBV11-2
abundance: NA
CDR3aa: CASSLAGTGVYNEQFF
CDR3nt: TGTGCCAGCAGCTTAGCTGGGACAGGGGTCTACAATGAGCAGTTCTTC

j_gene: TRBJ2-5
d_gene: TRBD2
v_gene: TRBV6-5
abundance: NA
CDR3aa: CASSYRPSGRQETQYF
CDR3nt: TGTGCCAGCAGTTACCGCCCTAGCGGGAGACAAGAGACCCAGTACTTC

j_gene: TRBJ1-1
d_gene: NA
v_gene: TRBV28
abundance: NA
CDR3aa: CASSWGQSTNTEAFF
CDR3nt: TGTGCCAGCAGTTGGGGGCAGAGCACGAACACTGAAGCTTTCTTT

j_gene: TRBJ1-1
d_gene: NA
v_gene: TRBV6-5
abundance: few
CDR3aa: CASWGGLNTEAFF
CDR3nt: TGTGCCAGCTGGGGGGGACTGAACACTGAAGCTTTCTTT

j_gene: TRBJ1-1
d_gene: TRBD1
v_gene: TRBV4-1
abundance: NA
CDR3aa: CASGGRTGGGMNTEAFF
CDR3nt: TGCGCCAGCGGAGGGAGGACAGGGGGCGGGATGAACACTGAAGCTTTCTTT

j_gene: TRBJ1-6
d_gene: NA
v_gene: TRBV4-1
abundance: NA
CDR3aa: CASSQVDSLNSPLHF
CDR3nt: TGCGCCAGCAGCCAAGTCGACTCACTTAATTCACCCCTCCACTTT

j_gene: TRBJ2-2
d_gene: TRBD1
v_gene: TRBV28
abundance: NA
CDR3aa: CASSPDRANTGELFF
CDR3nt: TGTGCCAGCAGTCCGGACAGGGCGAACACCGGGGAGCTGTTTTTT

j_gene: TRBJ2-5
d_gene: NA
v_gene: TRBV6-1
abundance: NA
CDR3aa: CASSEAIFALDQETQYF
CDR3nt: TGTGCCAGCAGTGAAGCGATCTTCGCACTAGACCAAGAGACCCAGTACTTC

j_gene: TRBJ1-3
d_gene: TRBD1
v_gene: TRBV29-1
abundance: NA
CDR3aa: CSVDPGQGEDEAGNTIYF
CDR3nt: TGCAGCGTTGACCCCGGACAGGGGGAGGATGAAGCTGGAAACACCATATATTTT

j_gene: TRBJ2-2
d_gene: NA
v_gene: TRBV5-1
abundance: NA
CDR3aa: CASRAGSNTGELFF
CDR3nt: TGCGCCAGCAGAGCGGGTTCAAACACCGGGGAGCTGTTTTTT

j_gene: TRBJ2-4
d_gene: NA
v_gene: TRBV25-1
abundance: NA
CDR3aa: CASSESRPLPAKNIQYF
CDR3nt: TGTGCCAGCAGTGAATCCCGTCCTCTCCCGGCCAAAAACATTCAGTACTTC

j_gene: TRBJ2-3
d_gene: NA
v_gene: TRBV11-2
abundance: NA
CDR3aa: CASSLGGLGTDTQYF
CDR3nt: TGTGCCAGCAGCTTGGGGGGGCTTGGCACAGATACGCAGTATTTT